A selection of T cell receptor beta chains follows, all from one sample in a study of cytomegalovirus exposure and HLA in healthy donors. The repertoire was sequenced with immunoSEQ multiplex PCR; TCRdb's copy has only in-frame clones and lacks some. The sample consists of around 150,000 clones, 65% to 85% of them appearing once. The sample taken for sequencing was PBMCs. All receptors come from a male donor in good health and CMV-seronegative. Each CDR3 is given with its conserved first and last residue.

j_call v_call cdr3_length cdr3_aa
TRBJ2-1 TRBV7-6 18 CASSFPLQSTSSYNEQFF
TRBJ1-2 TRBV5-4 13 CASRLREDYGYTF
TRBJ1-2 TRBV7-2 14 CASSPLDSNYGYTF
TRBJ2-7 TRBV6-5 14 CASSFGTGGNEQYF
TRBJ2-1 TRBV5-1 17 CASSLIGARGTHNEQFF
TRBJ2-7 TRBV7-6 14 CASSLEGDSYEQYF
TRBJ2-1 TRBV7-9 14 CASSLVLDYNEQFF
TRBJ1-2 TRBV9 14 CASSPQTAGFGYTF
TRBJ1-3 TRBV11-2 16 CASSLHRGYSGNTIYF
TRBJ2-1 TRBV29-1 15 CSVGSGRYSYNEQFF
TRBJ1-2 TRBV6-6 16 CASQRGGDPYNYGYTF
TRBJ2-7 TRBV28 14 CASTSQGPSYEQYF
TRBJ2-1 TRBV5-1 20 CASSLYGTAVLADFYNEQFF
TRBJ2-3 TRBV4-3 16 CASSLDGGGLADTQYF
TRBJ2-1 TRBV7-9 14 CASSLESSYNEQFF
TRBJ1-6 TRBV28 18 CASSYLGVGARGHSPLHF
TRBJ2-1 TRBV4-2 15 CASSQDGIAGDEQFF
TRBJ1-1 TRBV2 13 CASSRTVNTEAFF
TRBJ1-1 TRBV28 15 CASSLSSSLNTEAFF
TRBJ1-5 TRBV18 13 CASSPSGNQPQHF
TRBJ2-2 TRBV10-3 13 CATGTGVTGELFF
TRBJ2-5 TRBV5-4 15 CASSLDWVRQETQYF
TRBJ2-5 TRBV28 11 CASSLRETQYF
TRBJ1-1 TRBV7-9 16 CASSLARTGMNTEAFF
TRBJ2-7 TRBV5-4 17 CASSLGGMGRFGYEQYF
TRBJ2-7 TRBV10-2 13 CASSLDLPYEQYF
TRBJ1-1 TRBV5-6 15 CASSYQTAMNTEAFF
TRBJ1-1 TRBV9 15 CASSGQGTMNTEAFF
TRBJ2-1 TRBV28 14 CATLSESSYNEQFF
TRBJ2-1 TRBV30 15 CAWSVPGGTYNEQFF
TRBJ2-1 TRBV13 16 CASSSSGLAGGNEQFF
TRBJ2-2 TRBV15 16 CATSSSGRALPGELFF
TRBJ1-1 TRBV11-1 13 CASSPGGYTEAFF
TRBJ2-5 TRBV27 15 CASRALDSLQETQYF
TRBJ2-2 TRBV7-6 16 CASCLGPGCQTGELFF
TRBJ1-1 TRBV9 14 CASSPSGPGTEAFF
TRBJ1-4 TRBV9 16 CASSPDTDPIGEKLFF
TRBJ1-3 TRBV5-1 15 CASSLLPGDGNTIYF
TRBJ2-3 TRBV4-3 17 CASSHSSSGRGADTQYF
TRBJ1-3 TRBV7-2 16 CASSPRPRASGNTIYF
TRBJ2-5 TRBV7-9 15 CASSLTSGNQETQYF
TRBJ1-3 TRBV28 17 CASSFSGGAFAGNTIYF
TRBJ1-5 TRBV18 14 CASSLDISNQPQHF
TRBJ2-3 TRBV5-8 19 CASSLGLEFGTARTDTQYF
TRBJ1-6 TRBV6-5 15 CASSYTGQYNSPLHF
TRBJ2-5 TRBV29-1 15 CSVTIPGREAETQYF
TRBJ2-3 TRBV9 14 CASSPRQGTDTQYF
TRBJ1-5 TRBV19 14 CASSIAGGKQPQHF
TRBJ1-1 TRBV9 13 CASTYGRGTEAFF
TRBJ1-1 TRBV4-1 14 CASSQGRGNTEAFF
TRBJ1-4 TRBV7-9 13 CSSRRATNEKLFF
TRBJ1-2 TRBV5-6 15 CASSLEGGLDYGYTF
TRBJ2-2 TRBV2 15 CASSEAGQLLRELFF
TRBJ1-5 TRBV6-6 15 CASSYNRGVSQPQHF
TRBJ1-1 TRBV7-9 13 CAIRTGMNTEAFF